The rows below give T cell receptor beta chains drawn from one sample of a study of chemoradiotherapy in HPV16-positive cancers. The repertoire was sequenced with immunoSEQ multiplex PCR; TCRdb's copy has only in-frame clones and lacks some. The repertoire holds about 68,000 clones, with 85% to 90% as singletons. Sequencing used blood, obtained from a patient who underwent chemoradiotherapy. The receptors stem from a human donor with HPV-associated anogenital cancer. Each CDR3 is given with its conserved first and last residue. The D gene is left open where the match is weak.

j_gene	v_gene	d_gene	CDR3nt	CDR3aa
TRBJ1-2	TRBV5-1	TRBD1	TGCGCCAGCAGCGTACAGGGGTTATCTTTCTATGGCTACACCTTC	CASSVQGLSFYGYTF
TRBJ1-2	TRBV28	TRBD1	TGTGCCAGCACCACCCCAAACTGGGACAGGAGGGGGGGCTACACCTTC	CASTTPNWDRRGGYTF
TRBJ2-1	TRBV5-1	TRBD2	TGCGCCAGCAGCTTAGAGACTAGCGGGAGGGGAGGGAATGAGCAGTTCTTC	CASSLETSGRGGNEQFF
TRBJ1-3	TRBV7-6	TRBD1	TGTGCCAGCAGCTTAGATCCGACAGGGGGCTCTGGAAACACCATATATTTT	CASSLDPTGGSGNTIYF
TRBJ2-7	TRBV11-3	TRBD1	TGTGCCAGCAGCTTAGACGCCGGGACAGGAGACTACGAGCAGTACTTC	CASSLDAGTGDYEQYF
TRBJ1-4	TRBV2	.	TGTGCCTCCAGGTCCGGAGCCTTGGCTGAAAAACTGTTTTTT	CASRSGALAEKLFF
TRBJ1-2	TRBV18	.	TGTGCCAGCTCAGGAGAGAGCTCCTATGGCTACACCTTC	CASSGESSYGYTF
TRBJ1-2	TRBV29-1	TRBD1	TGCAGCGTTGAAGATGAGAGGGGGCGCGTCTATGGCTACACCTTC	CSVEDERGRVYGYTF
TRBJ2-7	TRBV10-1	.	TGCGCCAGCAGTGAGAAAGGGGCCTACGAGCAGTACTTC	CASSEKGAYEQYF
TRBJ1-6	TRBV5-1	.	TGCGCCAGCAGCCCGGAGGGCCAGATTAATTCACCCCTCCACTTT	CASSPEGQINSPLHF
TRBJ1-5	TRBV7-2	.	TGTGCCAGCAGAAGTCCGGATGGGCCCCAGCATTTT	CASRSPDGPQHF
TRBJ2-7	TRBV18	.	TGTGCCAGCTCAACAGGACAAACGTCCCTGACCCAGCAGTACTTC	CASSTGQTSLTQQYF
TRBJ2-3	TRBV27	TRBD1	TGTGCCAGCAGTCCGGGACAGGGACGAAATCAGCCCCAGTATTTT	CASSPGQGRNQPQYF
TRBJ2-7	TRBV9	TRBD1	TGTGCCAGCAGCGGCCGTCCAGGGGGCGGATACGAGCAGTACTTC	CASSGRPGGGYEQYF
TRBJ1-1	TRBV19	.	TGTGCCAGCTCCCCCGGGGGCAGGGTTGAAGCTTTCTTT	CASSPGGRVEAFF
TRBJ2-5	TRBV7-7	.	TGTGCTAGCAGCTTAGACGCGGTAGTAGAGACCCAGTACTTC	CASSLDAVVETQYF
TRBJ2-1	TRBV6-5	.	TGTGCCAGCAGCCCTGACCAGTACAATGAGCAGTTCTTC	CASSPDQYNEQFF
TRBJ1-2	TRBV19	.	TGTGCCAGTACCCCGTTTCTTCGGGGGCCGGAGAACTATGGCTACACCTTC	CASTPFLRGPENYGYTF
TRBJ1-1	TRBV6-5	.	TGTGCCAGCAGTCGACACAAGAACACTGAAGCTTTCTTT	CASSRHKNTEAFF